The next 28 T cell receptor beta chains were all read from a single sample in a study of beta chain features in type 1 diabetes. Sequenced material consisted of expressed TCRB transcripts (all of the isolated RNA was reverse transcribed). TCRdb keeps only in-frame clones here, not all; method: immunoSEQ multiplex PCR. The sample lists some 150,000 clones, around 50% occurring once. The sequenced material came from Tregs from blood. These receptors all come from a man aged 18 to 30 in good health.

The chain couples TRBV6-1 to TRBJ1-1; 7 nucleotides match TRBD1. There are 13 residues in the CDR3. In germline, CDR1 is MNHNS, CDR2 SASEGT. V trimming: 5 bases; J trimming: 5 bases; junction bases outside the gene matches: 5. The CDR3 DNA is TGTGCCAGCAGTACGACAGGGCGGACTGAAGCTTTCTTT. This translates into CASSTTGRTEAFF.

The genes are TRBV13 and TRBJ2-3, with D tentatively TRBD2 (6 bases). V shed 0 bases and J shed 1 base, with 11 bases lying between them. This CDR3 is 16 amino acids long. Germline loops: CDR1 PRHDT, CDR2 FYEKMQ (reference sequence). The CDR3 is CASSLGRASGTDTQYF. The CDR3 bases are TGTGCCAGCAGCTTAGGCCGGGCTAGCGGCACAGATACGCAGTATTTT.

V is TRBV19 and J is TRBJ1-1, with D maybe TRBD1 (6 bases). The CDR3 spans 13 residues. With 8 bases removed from V and 4 bases from J, the gap between germline ends came to 14 bases. Germline V CDR1 and CDR2: LNHDA, SQIVND (reference sequence). The DNA for the CDR3 is TGTGCCAGTCGGGGGGCCGCCCTCACTGAAGCTTTCTTT. It encodes CASRGAALTEAFF.

Only a few counts were recorded for this clone. The chain employs TRBV28 and TRBJ2-3; 8 nucleotides match TRBD2. V dropped 3 bases and J dropped 3; count of bases not matched to a gene: 11. The CDR3 runs 17 residues. Per the germline V gene, CDR1 is MDHEN and CDR2 is SYDVKM. The CDR3 sequence is CASSFNGLAQATDTQYF. For the CDR3, the DNA is TGTGCCAGCAGTTTTAACGGACTAGCTCAAGCAACAGATACGCAGTATTTT.

This sequence joins TRBV4-2 and TRBJ2-7, with 10 bases identical to TRBD1. V lost 3 bases and J lost 0; bases outside the gene matches: 8. CDR3 length: 17 amino acids. In germline, CDR1 is LGHNA, CDR2 YNFKEQ. The CDR3 is CASSHRGQGGSSYEQYF. The CDR3 bases are TGTGCCAGCAGCCACAGAGGACAGGGGGGAAGCTCCTACGAGCAGTACTTC.

This clone was seen a few times. The chain links TRBV21-1 to TRBJ2-7; TRBD2, the table's D call, was not compared with the DNA. TRBV21-1 has pseudogene status. The CDR3 is 15 residues long. The CDR3 loop is CASALRTEGFYEQYF. The DNA for the CDR3 is TGTGCCAGCGCCCTCAGGACGGAGGGGTTCTACGAGCAGTACTTC.

V usage is TRBV18 and J usage is TRBJ2-6, with D possibly matching TRBD1 (6 bases). CDR3 length: 17 amino acids. Trimming stripped 3 bases from V and 2 bases from J, with 14 bases between. CDR1 is KGHSH, CDR2 LQKENI, per germline. The CDR3 sequence: CASSPKQGRAGANVLTF. The CDR3 region has the DNA TGTGCCAGCTCACCGAAACAGGGACGGGCTGGGGCCAACGTCCTGACTTTC.

V usage is TRBV7-2 and J usage is TRBJ1-3; D gene uncertain. Germline V gives CDR1 SGHTA, CDR2 FQGNSA. Between the trimmed V and J ends, which lost 3 bases and 1 base, there was a span of 16 bases. The CDR3 consists of 17 residues. CDR3: CASSFSRGLLSGNTIYF. The CDR3 coding sequence is TGTGCCAGCAGCTTCTCTCGAGGGCTTCTGTCTGGAAACACCATATATTTT.

The J gene is TRBJ2-5, the V gene TRBV19, with 8 positions matching TRBD2. This CDR3 has 16 amino acids. V shed 2 bases, J shed 6 bases, and the junction held 11 bases outside the gene matches. CDR1 and CDR2 (germline): LNHDA, SQIVND (reference sequence). In nucleotides, the CDR3 is TGTGCCAGTAGTATATCCCTCGGCGGGGGGCGGAAGACCCAGTACTTC. It codes for CASSISLGGGRKTQYF.

V gene TRBV18 combines with J gene TRBJ1-1, with 7 bases fitting TRBD1. Germline loops: CDR1 KGHSH, CDR2 LQKENI. The CDR3 spans 14 residues. V shed 4 bases, J shed 1 base, and the junction held 3 bases outside the gene matches. The DNA for the CDR3 is TGTGCCAGCTCACGACAGGGTACGAACACTGAAGCTTTCTTT. Its protein is CASSRQGTNTEAFF. Based on the CDR3 plus reference TRBV18 and TRBJ1-1, the full variable domain is NAGVMQNPRHLVRRRGQEARLRCSPMKGHSHVYWYRQLPEEGLKFMVYLQKENIIDESGMPKERFSAEFPKEGPSILRIQQVVRGDSAAYFCASSRQGTNTEAFFGQGTRLTVV.

This clone was seen more than once but under ten times. The chain's CDR3 is CASSLVGPAGGAETQYF. The CDR3 DNA sequence: TGTGCCAGCAGCTTAGTAGGCCCCGCGGGGGGTGCAGAGACCCAGTACTTC. The J gene is TRBJ2-5, the V gene TRBV7-2; TRBD2 matches 8 bases. The trim removed 1 base at V and 4 bases at J, leaving 11 bases unmatched. CDR1 and CDR2 from the germline V gene are SGHTA and FQGNSA. The CDR3 is 17 residues long. Based on the CDR3 plus reference TRBV7-2 and TRBJ2-5, the full variable domain is GAGVSQSPSNKVTEKGKDVELRCDPISGHTALYWYRQSLGQGLEFLIYFQGNSAPDKSGLPSDRFSAERTGGSVSTLTIQRTQQEDSAVYLCASSLVGPAGGAETQYFGPGTRLLVL.

This rearrangement joins TRBV9 to TRBJ1-4; TRBD1 is a possible D gene (5 bases). The CDR3 has 15 amino acids. In germline, CDR1 is SGDLS, CDR2 YYNGEE. V shed 0 bases and J shed 8 bases, with 14 bases lying between them. CDR3 amino acids: CASSVGRGSPEKLFF. The CDR3 DNA is TGTGCCAGCAGCGTAGGAAGGGGCAGCCCCGAAAAACTGTTTTTT.

This clone was counted only a few times. The gene calls are TRBV7-9 and TRBJ2-7, with D perhaps matching TRBD1 (6 bases). CDR1 and CDR2 from the germline V gene are SEHNR and FQNEAQ (reference sequence). The ends were cut back, 5 bases at V and 0 bases at J, with 11 bases in the middle. CDR3 length: 14 amino acids. CDR3 in DNA: TGTGCCAGCAGCACCCAGGGGAGCTCCTACGAGCAGTACTTC. Translation gives CASSTQGSSYEQYF.

The CDR3 bases are TGTGCCAGTAGTCGCCCCGGACAGGGGAACACTGAAGCTTTCTTT. Protein product: CASSRPGQGNTEAFF. V is TRBV19 and J is TRBJ1-1; 8 bases are a match to TRBD1. CDR1 and CDR2 from the germline V gene are LNHDA and SQIVND (reference sequence). The CDR3 has 15 residues. V shed 5 bases, J shed 1 base, and the junction held 6 bases outside the gene matches. Combining the CDR3 with reference TRBV19 and TRBJ1-1 gives the whole variable domain DGGITQSPKYLFRKEGQNVTLSCEQNLNHDAMYWYRQDPGQGLRLIYYSQIVNDFQKGDIAEGYSVSREKKESFPLTVTSAQKNPTAFYLCASSRPGQGNTEAFFGQGTRLTVV.

The chain joins TRBV5-6 to TRBJ2-5; tentatively, D is TRBD2 (6 bases). TRBJ2-7 matches the DNA end more closely, so the J call is doubtful. The CDR3 is made up of 11 amino acids. Per germline, CDR1 SGHDT and CDR2 YYEEEE. The DNA for the CDR3 is TGTGCCTCACAACGGGGGTACGAGCAGTACTTC. It translates to CASQRGYEQYF.

This rearrangement joins TRBV7-9 to TRBJ1-1; tentative D call: TRBD1 (5 bases). CDR3 length: 14 amino acids. V shed 5 bases and J shed 4 bases, with 14 bases lying between them. Germline CDR1 SEHNR, CDR2 FQNEAQ (reference sequence). The CDR3, as DNA: TGTGCCAGCAGCCTACCGGGGGGTATCACTGAAGCTTTCTTT. Its translation: CASSLPGGITEAFF.

This clone was seen just once. The chain uses TRBV28 and TRBJ1-2, with TRBD1 identical over 10 bases. V lost 7 bases to trimming and J lost 4 bases; unmatched junction nucleotides: 6. This CDR3 has 14 residues. Germline V CDR1 and CDR2: MDHEN, SYDVKM. DNA of the CDR3: TGTGCCAGCACTAGGGACAGGGGATTCTATGGCTACACCTTC. The encoded protein is CASTRDRGFYGYTF.

The V call is TRBV27, the J call TRBJ1-3, with D tentatively TRBD1 (6 bases). V was cut by 5 bases and J by 0 bases, with 8 bases left in between. Germline V gene data show CDR1 as MNHEY and CDR2 as SMNVEV (reference sequence). This CDR3 is built from 14 residues. The CDR3 sequence: CASSQGGSGNTIYF. In nucleotides, the CDR3 is TGTGCCAGCAGTCAAGGGGGCTCTGGAAACACCATATATTTT.

Only a few counts were recorded for this clone. The chain links TRBV14 to TRBJ2-7; 8 nucleotides match TRBD1. The CDR3 loop spans 14 amino acids. J was trimmed by 6 bases and V by 4 bases; bases with no gene match: 8. Per germline, CDR1 SGHDN and CDR2 FVKESK. This CDR3 is CASSRDFTGGEQYF. CDR3 nucleotide sequence: TGTGCCAGCAGCCGAGACTTCACAGGGGGCGAGCAGTACTTC.

The chain couples TRBV4-1 to TRBJ2-4; 7 bases align to TRBD1. CDR1 and CDR2 from the germline V gene are MGHRA and YSYEKL. There are 17 residues in the CDR3. V trimming: 1 base; J trimming: 2 bases; junction bases outside the gene matches: 8. CDR3 in amino acids: CASSQARGQVPKNIQYF. CDR3 bases: TGCGCCAGCAGCCAAGCCCGAGGACAGGTCCCCAAAAACATTCAGTACTTC.

This clone was seen a handful of times. The chain carries TRBV28 and TRBJ2-3, with D perhaps TRBD2 (6 bases). The V and J ends lost 5 bases and 2 bases respectively, with 11 bases between them. The CDR3 runs to 14 residues. CDR1 is MDHEN and CDR2 is SYDVKM in the germline V gene. As DNA, the CDR3 is TGTGCCAGCAGTGGTGGACTATTCACAGATACGCAGTATTTT. Translating gives CASSGGLFTDTQYF.

This clone came up a few times. The chain is built from TRBV2 and TRBJ2-1; 9 nucleotides align to TRBD2. V lost 7 bases, J lost 9 bases, and 10 bases stayed unmatched. Per germline, CDR1 SNHLY and CDR2 FYNNEI. CDR3 length: 14 amino acids. The CDR3 DNA follows: TGTGCCAGCACCACGGGACTAGCTGGGATTGAGCAGTTCTTC. This gives the protein CASTTGLAGIEQFF. Using reference TRBV2 and TRBJ2-1 for the parts outside the CDR3, the full variable domain is EPEVTQTPSHQVTQMGQEVILRCVPISNHLYFYWYRQILGQKVEFLVSFYNNEISEKSEIFDDQFSVERPDGSNFTLKIRSTKLEDSAMYFCASTTGLAGIEQFFGPGTRLTVL.

The chain uses TRBV5-1 and TRBJ2-2; 8 nucleotides match TRBD1. The trim removed 5 bases at V and 5 bases at J, leaving 8 bases unmatched. The CDR3 sequence is 15 residues long. The germline V gene has CDR1 SGHRS and CDR2 YFSETQ. This CDR3 reads CASSITYRGTGELFF. DNA of the CDR3: TGCGCCAGCAGTATCACATACAGGGGGACCGGGGAGCTGTTTTTT. The whole variable domain, remainder taken from reference TRBV5-1 and TRBJ2-2, is KAGVTQTPRYLIKTRGQQVTLSCSPISGHRSVSWYQQTPGQGLQFLFEYFSETQRNKGNFPGRFSGRQFSNSRSEMNVSTLELGDSALYLCASSITYRGTGELFFGEGSRLTVL.

The chain recombines TRBV29-1 with TRBJ2-3; 10 positions agree with TRBD1. The CDR3 spans 14 residues. V trimming: 7 bases; J trimming: 2 bases; junction bases outside the gene matches: 6. Germline CDR1 is SQVTM and CDR2 is ANQGSEA. In DNA, the CDR3 is TGCAGCGCCCGGGACAGGGGATACACAGATACGCAGTATTTT. Translating it yields CSARDRGYTDTQYF.

This clone has a handful of counts. The rearrangement uses TRBV6-6 and TRBJ1-4; TRBD1 agrees at 9 bases. Unmatched junction bases numbered 9, after V lost 5 bases and J lost 8 bases. Germline CDR1 reads MNHNY; CDR2 reads SVGAGI (reference sequence). The CDR3 runs to 15 residues. DNA of the CDR3: TGTGCCAGCAGTCGGCCGGGACAGGGTGGAGAAAAACTGTTTTTT. This translates into CASSRPGQGGEKLFF.

This clone has a handful of counts. The CDR3 loop reads CASSLAGHLNTEAFF. The DNA of the CDR3 is TGTGCCAGCAGCTTGGCTGGACACCTGAACACTGAAGCTTTCTTT. This chain links TRBV5-4 with TRBJ1-1; D is perhaps TRBD1 (5 bases). This CDR3 spans 15 amino acids. V dropped 0 bases and J dropped 0 bases, with 9 bases sitting between them. Germline CDR1 SGHNT, CDR2 YYREEE (reference sequence).

This clone was counted between two and nine times. This rearrangement joins TRBV5-4 to TRBJ1-1; weak D call: TRBD1 (5 bases). Germline V lookup: CDR1 SGHNT, CDR2 YYREEE (reference sequence). This CDR3 contains 14 residues. The V end lost 0 bases, the J end lost 3 bases, and 9 bases lay between the germline ends. CDR3 nucleotides: TGTGCCAGCAGCTTGGTTCCGGGGGACACTGAAGCTTTCTTT. It yields the protein CASSLVPGDTEAFF.

The V and J genes are TRBV5-6 and TRBJ1-5; 7 bases map to TRBD1. CDR3 length equals 13 residues. Per germline, CDR1 SGHDT and CDR2 YYEEEE. Trimming at V came to 4 bases and at J to 6 bases, leaving 4 bases not matched to a gene. CDR3 amino acids: CASSLDRVQPQHF. Here the CDR3 DNA reads TGTGCCAGCAGCCTCGACAGGGTTCAGCCCCAGCATTTT. Supplemented by reference TRBV5-6 and TRBJ1-5, the full variable domain reads DAGVTQSPTHLIKTRGQQVTLRCSPKSGHDTVSWYQQALGQGPQFIFQYYEEEERQRGNFPDRFSGHQFPNYSSELNVNALLLGDSALYLCASSLDRVQPQHFGDGTRLSIL.